This T cell receptor beta chain was sequenced during a study of cytomegalovirus exposure and HLA in healthy donors. In the PCR, 60 Vbeta and 13 Jbeta primers were used. The table came from immunoSEQ multiplex PCR; TCRdb's copy has only in-frame clones and leaves some out. Here the sample table reports under 150,000 clones. The germline V gene encodes CDR1 LNHDA and CDR2 SQIVND (reference sequence). Between the trimmed V and J ends, which lost 2 bases and 2 bases, there was a span of 22 bases. This CDR3 is 18 amino acids long. The chain joins TRBV19 to TRBJ2-7; weak D call: TRBD2 (6 bases). This receptor was obtained from a man between 40 and 49 years old in good health and CMV-seronegative. Sequenced sample: PBMCs. CDR3 protein: CASSISAGFRPTPYEQYF. DNA of the CDR3: TGTGCCAGTAGTATATCGGCGGGGTTCCGACCTACTCCCTACGAGCAGTACTTC.